Presented here are 15 T cell receptor beta chains from one specimen sequenced in a study of breast tumors, draining lymph nodes, adjacent tissues. TCRdb independently ran MiXCR on the multiplex PCR reads; one entry per CDR3 protein. The table includes tens of thousands of distinct CDR3 sequences, roughly 23% detected once. The sample consisted of breast tumor tissue. The origin of the receptors is a female donor with breast cancer. Some clones in this sample may be carry-over from other donors' samples.

A remark on this clonotype: Germline and junction disagree at one end, which may indicate a read error. V and J are TRBV19 and TRBJ2-1; TRBD1 matches 8 bases. In germline, CDR1 is LNHDA, CDR2 SQIVND (reference sequence). CDR3 length equals 15 residues. CDR3 loop: CASRIEGQGVNQQFF. The DNA for the CDR3 is TGTGCCAGTAGGATTGAAGGACAGGGAGTCAATCAGCAGTTCTTC.

In its sample, this clonotype was seen many times. The rearrangement links TRBV3-1 to TRBJ2-7; a weak D match, TRBD1 (6 bases). This CDR3 has 12 amino acids. Germline V gene sequence: CDR1 LGHDT, CDR2 YNNKEL (reference sequence). Trimming shortened V by 5 bases and J by 10 bases, and 15 bases separated the two germline ends. In nucleotides, the CDR3 is TGTGCCAGCAGCTCCAGGGGCGGCCACCAGTACTTC. Translation: CASSSRGGHQYF.

This clonotype has at least ten counts. This sequence joins TRBV7-3 and TRBJ2-3, with 9 bases that match TRBD2. The CDR3 covers 17 residues. Looked up from germline, CDR1 is SGHTA and CDR2 is FQGTGA. The V and J ends lost 3 bases and 6 bases, in that order; junction bases with no gene match: 13. This CDR3 reads CASSLGPGLAGLDTQYF. The DNA for the CDR3 is TGTGCCAGCAGCTTGGGCCCGGGGCTAGCGGGATTGGATACGCAGTATTTT.

This clonotype has more than one count but fewer than ten. V is TRBV28 and J is TRBJ2-2; the match to TRBD2 covers 10 bases. Trimming took 8 bases from V and 7 from J; bases not matched to a gene: 13. The CDR3 extends over 16 amino acids. The germline gives CDR1 MDHEN, CDR2 SYDVKM. CDR3 residues: CASDRSGRAGIGELFF. In DNA, the CDR3 is TGTGCCAGCGACCGGAGCGGGAGGGCCGGGATCGGGGAGCTGTTTTTT.

The sample holds many counts of this clonotype. The V gene is TRBV4-1, the J gene TRBJ2-3, with D hard to call. The CDR3 spans 14 residues. Germline V gene lookup returns CDR1 MGHRA and CDR2 YSYEKL. The CDR3 DNA is TGCGCTTGTTCAGCAGACCCTTCCGCACATACGCAGTATTTT. Its protein product is CACSADPSAHTQYF.

This clonotype was picked up many times. The V gene is TRBV20-1, the J gene TRBJ1-2; D perhaps matches TRBD1 (5 bases). The V gene's germline CDR1 is DFQATT and CDR2 SNEGSKA (reference sequence). The CDR3 contains 15 residues. With 6 bases removed from V and 8 bases from J, the gap between germline ends came to 25 bases. The CDR3 region has the DNA TGCAGTGCCCTGGGAATCGGCCAGGGTCGAGGCGGCTACACCTTC. This encodes CSALGIGQGRGGYTF.

The rearrangement joins TRBV5-1 to TRBJ2-5, with 13 bases matching TRBD2. The trim removed 0 bases at V and 5 bases at J, leaving 7 bases unmatched. The CDR3 spans 17 residues. The V gene's germline CDR1 is SGHRS and CDR2 YFSETQ. CDR3 sequence (DNA): TGCGCCAGCAGCTTGGGGACTAGCGGGAGAAACTCGGAGACCCAGTACTTC. It is translated as CASSLGTSGRNSETQYF.

A remark on this clonotype: With a much larger clone just one base away, this may be a read error. The chain is built from TRBV12-3 or TRBV12-4 and TRBJ1-4; D may be TRBD1 (6 bases). There are 15 residues in the CDR3. The CDR3 DNA follows: TGTGCCAGCAGTCCTAATACAGGGAGAAGTGAAAGACTGTTTTTT. Protein: CASSPNTGRSERLFF.

Here the CDR3 reads CSVVWGKDTQYF. CDR3 nucleotides: TGCAGCGTTGTCTGGGGGAAGGATACGCAGTATTTT. V usage is TRBV29-1 and J usage is TRBJ2-3, with D perhaps being TRBD1 or TRBD2 (5 bases each). The CDR3 is 12 residues long. Trimming left V 4 bases short and J 6 bases short, with 11 bases between. The germline gives CDR1 SQVTM, CDR2 ANQGSEA.

This chain links TRBV15 with TRBJ2-6, with D tentatively TRBD1 (5 bases). There are 20 residues in the CDR3. Per germline, CDR1 LNHNV and CDR2 YYDKDF (reference sequence). V shed 0 bases and J shed 0 bases, with 18 bases lying between them. CDR3 sequence: CATSRETLGRARSGANVLTF. DNA of the CDR3: TGTGCCACCAGCAGAGAGACGCTAGGCAGGGCCCGCTCTGGGGCCAACGTCCTGACTTTC.

Notes on this clonotype: This may be a read error: a much more frequent sequence differs by one nucleotide. The chain combines TRBV20-1 with TRBJ2-1; a weak D match, TRBD1 (6 bases). In germline, CDR1 is DFQATT, CDR2 SNEGSKA (reference sequence). This CDR3 has 15 amino acids. The CDR3, as DNA: TGCAGAGCTAGAGCGCTAACAGGGTCCTACAATGAGCAGTTCTTC. Residues: CRARALTGSYNEQFF.

The gene calls are TRBV9 and TRBJ1-1; D is perhaps TRBD1 (6 bases). The CDR3 covers 15 residues. Germline V gives CDR1 SGDLS, CDR2 YYNGEE. The ends were cut back, 0 bases at V and 6 bases at J, with 15 bases in the middle. CDR3 DNA: TGTGCCAGCAGCGTAGATTCCGGGGGCAATCCTGAAGCTTTCTTT. Its protein is CASSVDSGGNPEAFF.

V gene TRBV5-1 combines with J gene TRBJ1-3; possibly TRBD1 for D (5 bases). Trimming took off 2 bases at V and 0 bases at J, with 15 bases between the two ends. CDR1 and CDR2 from the germline V gene are SGHRS and YFSETQ. The CDR3 is 17 residues long. CDR3 bases: TGCGCCAGCAGCTTATACGGGGACGGGAGCTCTGGAAACACCATATATTTT. Amino acids: CASSLYGDGSSGNTIYF.

This clonotype was detected many times. This chain joins TRBV5-1 and TRBJ2-2; D uncertain. This CDR3 has 14 residues. V shed 3 bases and J shed 3 bases, with 9 bases lying between them. Germline CDR1 is SGHRS and CDR2 is YFSETQ. CDR3 sequence (DNA): TGCGCCAGCAGCTCTTATGGGGACACCGGGGAGCTGTTTTTT. It is translated as CASSSYGDTGELFF. Variable domain in full (rest from reference TRBV5-1 and TRBJ2-2): KAGVTQTPRYLIKTRGQQVTLSCSPISGHRSVSWYQQTPGQGLQFLFEYFSETQRNKGNFPGRFSGRQFSNSRSEMNVSTLELGDSALYLCASSSYGDTGELFFGEGSRLTVL.

This clonotype was counted at least ten times. This sequence joins TRBV5-5 and TRBJ2-7; 8 bases line up with TRBD1. The V gene end was trimmed by 1 base and the J gene end by 1 base; junction bases not matched to a gene: 1. The CDR3 totals 14 residues. CDR1 and CDR2 from the germline V gene are SGHKS and YYEKEE (reference sequence). The DNA of the CDR3 is TGTGCCAGCAGCTTGCACAGGGGGTCCTACGAGCAGTACTTC. Translated, it gives CASSLHRGSYEQYF.